Shown below are 32 T cell receptor beta chains from a single sample sequenced in a study of blood T cell repertoires in COVID-19. Assay: immunoSEQ multiplex PCR; the TCRdb copy retains only in-frame clones and omits some. The top ten clones hold 3.8% of a sample with more than 100,000 clones, around 89% of them seen once. The sample comprised peripheral blood. The receptors stem from a woman in her fifties or sixties with COVID-19, enrolled during active disease.

The chain recombines TRBV4-1 with TRBJ1-4; D unresolved. The CDR3 length is 16 residues. Trimming shortened V by 0 bases and J by 4 bases, and 12 bases separated the two germline ends. Germline CDR1 is MGHRA and CDR2 is YSYEKL. CDR3 region: CASSQEQNRFNEKLFF. CDR3 bases: TGCGCCAGCAGCCAAGAGCAGAACAGATTTAATGAAAAACTGTTTTTT.

The chain recombines TRBV19 with TRBJ2-3; a weak D match, TRBD2 (7 bases). Per germline, CDR1 LNHDA and CDR2 SQIVND (reference sequence). This CDR3 is built from 15 residues. Trimming took off 1 base at V and 5 bases at J, with 13 bases between the two ends. The chain's CDR3 is CASSIGVGGRDTQYF. The CDR3 DNA sequence: TGTGCCAGTAGTATAGGGGTGGGGGGGCGAGATACGCAGTATTTT.

CDR3 loop: CASGKGTGGLSDTQYF. In DNA, the CDR3 is TGTGCTAGTGGTAAAGGGACAGGCGGACTCTCAGATACGCAGTATTTT. The rearrangement uses TRBV12-5 and TRBJ2-3; 8 bases fit TRBD1. V dropped 5 bases and J dropped 4; count of bases not matched to a gene: 11. This CDR3 has 16 amino acids. In germline, CDR1 is LGHNT, CDR2 FRNRAP.

The genes are TRBV7-8 and TRBJ1-4; D gene uncertain. The CDR3 is 15 residues long. Trimming took off 0 bases at V and 6 bases at J, with 11 bases between the two ends. CDR1 is SGHVS, CDR2 FQNEAQ, per germline. CDR3: CASSLARAMDEKLFF. As DNA, the CDR3 is TGTGCCAGCAGCTTAGCGAGGGCAATGGATGAAAAACTGTTTTTT.

This rearrangement joins TRBV2 to TRBJ2-3; TRBD2 matches 11 bases. The ends lost 6 bases at V and 8 bases at J; junction bases unmatched: 1. Germline assignment: CDR1 SNHLY and CDR2 FYNNEI. CDR3 length equals 12 residues. In DNA form, the CDR3 reads TGTGCCAGCAGGACTAGCGGGGCTACGCAGTATTTT. Translation: CASRTSGATQYF.

The rearrangement links TRBV5-6 to TRBJ1-2, with D perhaps matching TRBD1 (6 bases). Germline V CDR1 and CDR2: SGHDT, YYEEEE. The CDR3 length is 12 residues. V was cut by 4 bases and J by 7 bases, with 11 bases left in between. CDR3 protein: CASSIRTAGYTF. The CDR3 region has the DNA TGTGCCAGCAGCATTAGGACAGCTGGCTACACCTTC.

The J gene is TRBJ2-1, the V gene TRBV2; 8 positions match TRBD1. The V and J ends lost 7 bases and 3 bases, in that order; junction bases with no gene match: 5. Germline assignment: CDR1 SNHLY and CDR2 FYNNEI. The CDR3 consists of 14 residues. The CDR3 protein is CASTDRGFYNEQFF. DNA for the CDR3: TGTGCCAGCACCGACAGGGGCTTCTACAATGAGCAGTTCTTC.

V gene TRBV19 combines with J gene TRBJ2-7, with 8 bases identical to TRBD2. This CDR3 has 15 amino acids. Germline CDR1 LNHDA, CDR2 SQIVND (reference sequence). The V and J ends lost 3 bases and 5 bases, in that order; junction bases with no gene match: 9. The CDR3 bases are TGTGCCAGTAGTATCCGACGGGGGGGCCGCGACGAGCAGTACTTC. Translating gives CASSIRRGGRDEQYF.

The chain links TRBV7-9 to TRBJ2-3; TRBD2 matches at 8 bases. In germline, CDR1 is SEHNR, CDR2 FQNEAQ (reference sequence). The CDR3 consists of 18 residues. Unmatched junction bases numbered 13, after V lost 5 bases and J lost 0 bases. The CDR3 here is CASSLPPGGPASTDTQYF. The CDR3 nucleotides are TGTGCCAGCAGCCTTCCTCCGGGGGGGCCGGCTAGCACAGATACGCAGTATTTT.

The chain carries TRBV6-2 or TRBV6-3 and TRBJ2-5, with a possible D match to TRBD2 (6 bases). The germline V gene encodes CDR1 MNHEY and CDR2 SVGEGT. V lost 6 bases and J 7 bases, leaving 21 bases between the germline ends. This CDR3 region has 15 residues. The CDR3 DNA reads as TGTGCCAGCAGCCGAGGCGGGACTTACCGGGGGACCCAGTACTTC. Its protein is CASSRGGTYRGTQYF.

This clone was recorded once. This chain joins TRBV29-1 and TRBJ2-3, with D perhaps TRBD2 (7 bases). CDR1 is SQVTM and CDR2 is ANQGSEA in the germline V gene. The length of the CDR3 is 13 residues. With 4 bases removed from V and 3 bases from J, the gap between germline ends came to 11 bases. The CDR3 here is CSVGRGATDTQYF. In DNA form, the CDR3 reads TGCAGCGTTGGACGGGGGGCTACAGATACGCAGTATTTT.

The V and J genes are TRBV7-9 and TRBJ1-1; D gene uncertain. V was pared by 5 bases and J by 1 base, with 5 bases between. This CDR3 comprises 12 residues. Germline V gene lookup returns CDR1 SEHNR and CDR2 FQNEAQ (reference sequence). CDR3 sequence (DNA): TGTGCCAGCAGCCACAGGAACACTGAAGCTTTCTTT. Residues: CASSHRNTEAFF.

This clone was observed once. The V and J genes are TRBV2 and TRBJ2-3; tentative D call: TRBD1 (6 bases). The germline gives CDR1 SNHLY, CDR2 FYNNEI. V shed 2 bases and J shed 4 bases, with 13 bases lying between them. The CDR3 runs to 15 residues. CDR3 sequence: CASSESGALADTQYF. The CDR3 DNA follows: TGTGCCAGCAGTGAATCAGGGGCCCTCGCAGATACGCAGTATTTT.

This chain links TRBV10-3 with TRBJ1-6, with D perhaps TRBD1 (5 bases). The CDR3 contains 14 residues. The V end lost 4 bases, the J end lost 5 bases, and 9 bases lay between the germline ends. The germline V gene encodes CDR1 ENHRY and CDR2 SYGVKD. The CDR3 coding sequence is TGTGCCATCAGTGGGGGCACCGATAATTCACCCCTCCACTTT. The encoded protein is CAISGGTDNSPLHF.

The V and J genes are TRBV19 and TRBJ1-4, with a possible D match to TRBD1 (6 bases). Deletions cut 2 bases from V and 7 bases from J, with 14 bases between. This CDR3 has 15 residues. Germline lookup yields CDR1 LNHDA and CDR2 SQIVND (reference sequence). CDR3 sequence (DNA): TGTGCCAGTAGTATAATACGCGGGGGGGCTGAAAAACTGTTTTTT. This gives the protein CASSIIRGGAEKLFF.

The rearrangement joins TRBV10-3 to TRBJ1-2; 10 nucleotides align to TRBD1. The germline CDR1 and CDR2 sequences are ENHRY and SYGVKD. The junction had 6 bases not matched to a gene; V was cut back by 6 bases and J by 8 bases. The CDR3 spans 13 residues. This CDR3 is CAISSGQGEGYTF. For the CDR3, the DNA is TGTGCCATCAGCTCCGGACAGGGGGAAGGCTACACCTTC.

The V call is TRBV4-2, the J call TRBJ1-1, with D tentatively TRBD1 (5 bases). The CDR3 covers 16 residues. V lost 0 bases to trimming and J lost 1 base, with 12 bases between them. Germline lookup yields CDR1 LGHNA and CDR2 YNFKEQ. For the CDR3, the DNA is TGTGCCAGCAGCCAAGATATTTTGGGGGGGAACACTGAAGCTTTCTTT. Amino acids: CASSQDILGGNTEAFF.

The chain employs TRBV12-3 or TRBV12-4 and TRBJ2-1; tentative D call: TRBD1 (6 bases). Between the trimmed V and J ends, which lost 6 bases and 12 bases, there was a span of 18 bases. CDR3 length equals 13 residues. CDR3 loop: CASSQIQGVGQFF. CDR3 nucleotide sequence: TGTGCCAGCAGCCAGATACAGGGAGTGGGGCAGTTCTTC.

V is TRBV9 and J is TRBJ2-3, with D uncertain. The CDR3 is 15 amino acids. CDR1 and CDR2 (germline): SGDLS, YYNGEE. V was trimmed by 0 bases and J by 6 bases, leaving 14 bases between them. DNA for the CDR3: TGTGCCAGCAGCGTAGCCCTGGGCAGCTCCGATACGCAGTATTTT. Its translation is CASSVALGSSDTQYF.

The chain couples TRBV5-1 to TRBJ2-1, with D possibly TRBD1 on 7 matching bases. The length of the CDR3 is 14 residues. Trimming removed 4 bases from V and 3 bases from J, with 11 bases in between. CDR1 is SGHRS and CDR2 is YFSETQ in the germline V gene. The CDR3 reads CASSPGGNYNEQFF. The CDR3 nucleotides read TGCGCCAGCAGCCCAGGGGGGAACTACAATGAGCAGTTCTTC.

This clone appeared once. V gene TRBV7-2 combines with J gene TRBJ2-5; 12 bases align to TRBD2. The CDR3 runs 16 residues. The V segment lost 1 base and the J segment 5 bases; nucleotides outside the gene matches: 5. Germline values: CDR1 SGHTA, CDR2 FQGNSA. CDR3 in DNA: TGTGCCAGCAGCTTAGGGCTAGCGGGGGGGACGGAGACCCAGTACTTC. Translating gives CASSLGLAGGTETQYF.

This clone showed up just a few times. J is TRBJ1-2 and V is TRBV5-6; 7 nucleotides line up with TRBD1. This CDR3 spans 17 amino acids. After removal of 4 bases from V and 4 bases from J, the junction contained 16 bases not matched to a gene. Germline V gene lookup returns CDR1 SGHDT and CDR2 YYEEEE. The CDR3: CASSRFGTGTVAYGYTF. The CDR3 bases are TGTGCCAGCAGCAGATTTGGAACCGGGACAGTCGCCTATGGCTACACCTTC.

V usage is TRBV5-4 and J usage is TRBJ1-2; 10 bases map to TRBD1. This CDR3 comprises 15 residues. V lost 0 bases to trimming and J lost 7 bases; unmatched junction nucleotides: 6. Germline lookup yields CDR1 SGHNT and CDR2 YYREEE (reference sequence). CDR3 sequence: CASSLADRGQSGYTF. In nucleotides, the CDR3 is TGTGCCAGCAGCTTGGCTGACAGGGGGCAAAGTGGCTACACCTTC.

This rearrangement joins TRBV6-2 or TRBV6-3 to TRBJ1-1, with D maybe TRBD1 (6 bases). The CDR3 consists of 14 residues. Trimming removed 2 bases at V and 4 bases at J, with 11 bases between. CDR1 is MNHEY, CDR2 SVGEGT, per germline. The CDR3 loop is CASSYRVRGTEAFF. CDR3 coding DNA: TGTGCCAGCAGTTACCGGGTCAGGGGCACTGAAGCTTTCTTT.

V is TRBV5-8 and J is TRBJ1-3; the D gene is possibly TRBD1 (6 bases). Trimming took off 4 bases at V and 0 bases at J, with 14 bases between the two ends. This CDR3 region has 16 residues. Germline V gene data show CDR1 as SGHTS and CDR2 as YDEGEE. The CDR3 sequence: CASSTGFGFSGNTIYF. The CDR3 nucleotides are TGTGCCAGCAGCACAGGGTTTGGTTTCTCTGGAAACACCATATATTTT.

The V call is TRBV7-9, the J call TRBJ2-7; D may be TRBD1 (6 bases). Germline values: CDR1 SEHNR, CDR2 FQNEAQ (reference sequence). The CDR3 covers 15 residues. Trimming removed 1 base at V and 2 bases at J, with 12 bases between. The CDR3 loop is CASSLGYRDPYEQYF. CDR3 in DNA: TGTGCCAGCAGCTTAGGGTACAGGGACCCCTACGAGCAGTACTTC.

The V and J genes are TRBV27 and TRBJ2-2, with TRBD1 matching over 8 bases. The CDR3 has 17 residues. V shed 8 bases and J 2 bases; nucleotides not matched to a gene: 13. Germline CDR1 MNHEY, CDR2 SMNVEV (reference sequence). The DNA of the CDR3 is TGTGCCAGCGGCTTTCTCGGACAGGGCCTTAACACCGGGGAGCTGTTTTTT. Its translation: CASGFLGQGLNTGELFF.

J is TRBJ1-4 and V is TRBV18; TRBD1 matches at 7 bases. The junction had 6 bases not matched to a gene; V was cut back by 3 bases and J by 8 bases. The CDR3 runs 14 residues. Germline V gene lookup returns CDR1 KGHSH and CDR2 LQKENI. This chain's CDR3 is CASSPPDRREKLFF. In DNA, the CDR3 is TGTGCCAGCTCACCCCCGGACAGGAGAGAAAAACTGTTTTTT.

In its sample, this clone was seen a few times. J is TRBJ1-3 and V is TRBV6-6, with 7 bases identical to TRBD1. Per the germline V gene, CDR1 is MNHNY and CDR2 is SVGAGI (reference sequence). Unmatched junction bases numbered 8, after V lost 5 bases and J lost 1 base. This CDR3 has 16 residues. CDR3 loop: CASSRQGIGSGNTIYF. CDR3 in DNA: TGTGCCAGCAGTCGACAGGGAATTGGGTCTGGAAACACCATATATTTT.

This chain uses TRBV6-6 with TRBJ2-2; 7 bases align to TRBD1. The CDR3 is 14 amino acids. Germline-derived CDR1 and CDR2 are MNHNY and SVGAGI (reference sequence). The ends lost 7 bases at V and 0 bases at J; junction bases unmatched: 2. CDR3 coding DNA: TGTGCCAGCAAGGGGACAGCGAACACCGGGGAGCTGTTTTTT. Translated: CASKGTANTGELFF.

In this sample, this clone turned up once. The chain links TRBV5-4 to TRBJ2-5; perhaps TRBD2 as D (5 bases). CDR1 is SGHNT, CDR2 YYREEE, per germline (reference sequence). The CDR3 length is 14 residues. V dropped 4 bases and J dropped 1 base, with 11 bases sitting between them. The CDR3 DNA is TGTGCCAGCAGCCCCCCTAGCAGCCAAGAGACCCAGTACTTC. Its translation: CASSPPSSQETQYF. The whole variable domain, filled in from reference TRBV5-4 and TRBJ2-5, reads ETGVTQSPTHLIKTRGQQVTLRCSSQSGHNTVSWYQQALGQGPQFIFQYYREEENGRGNFPPRFSGLQFPNYSSELNVNALELDDSALYLCASSPPSSQETQYFGPGTRLLVL.

This chain joins TRBV11-2 and TRBJ2-5; D may be TRBD1 (5 bases). Germline V lookup: CDR1 SGHAT, CDR2 FQNNGV. Trimming left V 5 bases short and J 2 bases short, with 6 bases between. The CDR3 is 12 residues long. Written as DNA, the CDR3 is TGTGCCAGCAGCAGGGGTCAAGAGACCCAGTACTTC. This encodes CASSRGQETQYF.